One and the same sample provided the 20 T cell receptor beta chains below, sequenced in a study of shared clonotypes between healthy human individuals. The repertoire was sequenced with immunoSEQ multiplex PCR; TCRdb's copy has only in-frame clones and lacks some. The sample lists fewer than 1.8 million clones, approximately 98.5% occurring once. The sample comprised naive CD4+ T cells sorted from blood. Regarding subset: CD45RA+ positively selected. The receptors stem from a man aged 30 to 39 in good health.

V and J are TRBV10-3 and TRBJ2-7; D is unresolved. Between the trimmed V and J ends, which lost 10 bases and 6 bases, there was a span of 13 bases. The germline V gene has CDR1 ENHRY and CDR2 SYGVKD. The CDR3 length is 11 residues. The CDR3 bases are TGTGCCACTAGTGGGTCGAGCGAGCAGTACTTC. The encoded protein is CATSGSSEQYF.

The rearrangement uses TRBV18 and TRBJ2-3; a weak D match, TRBD2 (5 bases). Germline CDR1 is KGHSH and CDR2 is LQKENI. Trimming took off 5 bases at V and 0 bases at J, with 12 bases between the two ends. The CDR3 is 15 residues long. The CDR3 loop reads CASSVSAMSTDTQYF. The CDR3 DNA reads as TGTGCCAGCTCAGTTAGCGCAATGAGCACAGATACGCAGTATTTT. Looking up the rest from reference TRBV18 and TRBJ2-3 gives the full variable domain: NAGVMQNPRHLVRRRGQEARLRCSPMKGHSHVYWYRQLPEEGLKFMVYLQKENIIDESGMPKERFSAEFPKEGPSILRIQQVVRGDSAAYFCASSVSAMSTDTQYFGPGTRLTVL.

In the case of this clone: The sample holds other DNA sequences that translate to the same CDR3. The chain joins TRBV2 to TRBJ1-5, with no clear D. V was pared by 5 bases and J by 0 bases, with 5 bases between. Germline CDR1 and CDR2: SNHLY and FYNNEI. CDR3 length equals 13 residues. The CDR3 sequence is CASSPYSNQPQHF. CDR3 coding DNA: TGTGCCAGCAGTCCCTATAGCAATCAGCCCCAGCATTTT. Based on the CDR3 plus reference TRBV2 and TRBJ1-5, the full variable domain is EPEVTQTPSHQVTQMGQEVILRCVPISNHLYFYWYRQILGQKVEFLVSFYNNEISEKSEIFDDQFSVERPDGSNFTLKIRSTKLEDSAMYFCASSPYSNQPQHFGDGTRLSIL.

V is TRBV11-2 and J is TRBJ2-3; 8 bases are shared with TRBD2. Germline-derived CDR1 and CDR2 are SGHAT and FQNNGV. This CDR3 comprises 14 residues. J lost 3 bases, V lost 6 bases, and 5 bases had no gene match. The CDR3 sequence is CASRPLADTDTQYF. The DNA for the CDR3 is TGTGCCAGCAGACCACTAGCGGATACAGATACGCAGTATTTT.

V is TRBV5-1 and J is TRBJ2-2; a possible D gene is TRBD1 (6 bases). Germline CDR1 is SGHRS and CDR2 is YFSETQ. This CDR3 has 15 amino acids. Deletions cut 0 bases from V and 6 bases from J, with 12 bases between. CDR3 sequence: CASSLESGVAGELFF. Written as DNA, the CDR3 is TGCGCCAGCAGCTTGGAATCAGGGGTCGCCGGGGAGCTGTTTTTT. Together with reference TRBV5-1 and TRBJ2-2, the CDR3 gives the full variable domain: KAGVTQTPRYLIKTRGQQVTLSCSPISGHRSVSWYQQTPGQGLQFLFEYFSETQRNKGNFPGRFSGRQFSNSRSEMNVSTLELGDSALYLCASSLESGVAGELFFGEGSRLTVL.

V usage is TRBV5-1 and J usage is TRBJ2-1, with 8 bases that match TRBD2. The trim removed 1 base at V and 5 bases at J, leaving 11 bases unmatched. The CDR3 runs 17 residues. CDR1 and CDR2 from the germline V gene are SGHRS and YFSETQ. The CDR3 nucleotides are TGCGCCAGCAGCTTGTATCAAACGGGAGGGTCGGACAATGAGCAGTTCTTC. It specifies CASSLYQTGGSDNEQFF.

The chain uses TRBV5-1 and TRBJ2-5; possibly TRBD2 for D (6 bases). The germline gives CDR1 SGHRS, CDR2 YFSETQ. The CDR3 spans 15 residues. V gave up 0 bases and J gave up 6 bases, with 15 bases separating them. CDR3 bases: TGCGCCAGCAGCTTGGGGGACTCATTAGTGAAGACCCAGTACTTC. This sequence encodes CASSLGDSLVKTQYF.

The chain carries TRBV2 and TRBJ2-1, with D possibly matching TRBD2 (6 bases). The CDR3 contains 15 residues. Germline lookup yields CDR1 SNHLY and CDR2 FYNNEI. Trimming cost V 6 bases and J 7 bases, with 19 bases left between them. CDR3 sequence reads: CASSRTGAIGNEQFF. CDR3 in DNA: TGTGCCAGCAGCCGAACGGGAGCCATCGGGAATGAGCAGTTCTTC.

The chain recombines TRBV5-1 with TRBJ2-7; 11 bases are shared with TRBD2. V was clipped by 4 bases and J by 5 bases; unmatched bases: 11. This CDR3 has 16 amino acids. The germline V gene encodes CDR1 SGHRS and CDR2 YFSETQ. CDR3 residues: CASSLLAGVSKDEQYF. Written as DNA, the CDR3 is TGCGCCAGCAGCCTACTAGCGGGAGTATCTAAAGACGAGCAGTACTTC.

The rearrangement joins TRBV2 to TRBJ2-3; possible D gene TRBD1, 6 bases. V gave up 7 bases and J gave up 2 bases, with 19 bases separating them. Germline CDR1 reads SNHLY; CDR2 reads FYNNEI. The CDR3 consists of 16 residues. This chain's CDR3 is CASITGHSSFTDTQYF. In nucleotides, the CDR3 is TGTGCCAGCATTACGGGACACTCAAGTTTCACAGATACGCAGTATTTT.

CDR3 loop: CASSHSHGGGAGELFF. DNA of the CDR3: TGTGCCAGCAGTCACTCGCACGGCGGGGGGGCCGGGGAGCTGTTTTTT. This sequence joins TRBV28 and TRBJ2-2; 9 positions agree with TRBD2. The CDR3 is 16 amino acids. The germline V gene encodes CDR1 MDHEN and CDR2 SYDVKM. With 5 bases clipped from V and 6 bases from J, the junction kept 10 bases outside the gene matches.

The chain couples TRBV7-8 to TRBJ2-1; 8 bases fit TRBD2. The CDR3 runs to 16 residues. V lost 4 bases, J lost 2 bases, and 7 bases stayed unmatched. The germline V gene has CDR1 SGHVS and CDR2 FQNEAQ. The CDR3 sequence is CASSSDRRGAYNEQFF. CDR3 bases: TGTGCCAGCAGCTCCGATAGGCGGGGGGCCTACAATGAGCAGTTCTTC.

This chain uses TRBV11-1 with TRBJ2-3, with a possible D match to TRBD1 (5 bases). This CDR3 is 16 amino acids long. From germline, CDR1 is SGHAT and CDR2 FQDESV (reference sequence). Between the trimmed V and J ends, which lost 1 base and 0 bases, there was a span of 11 bases. In DNA form, the CDR3 reads TGTGCCAGCAGCTTAGGAGTCGACAGCAGCACAGATACGCAGTATTTT. This codes for CASSLGVDSSTDTQYF.

The sample holds one count of this clone. The genes are TRBV4-2 and TRBJ2-7; TRBD1 matches at 9 bases. Germline trimming cut 1 base from V and 4 bases from J; bases unmatched to any gene: 5. The CDR3 spans 15 residues. CDR1 is LGHNA and CDR2 is YNFKEQ in the germline V gene. CDR3 coding DNA: TGTGCCAGCAGCCAAGTTAGGGACAGGGTATACGAGCAGTACTTC. Translated: CASSQVRDRVYEQYF.

V and J are TRBV2 and TRBJ1-5, with D maybe TRBD1 (5 bases). Trimming pared 6 bases from V and 4 bases from J, leaving 10 bases between. This CDR3 has 13 amino acids. The germline V gene has CDR1 SNHLY and CDR2 FYNNEI. CDR3 in amino acids: CASSFRENQPQHF. CDR3 nucleotides: TGTGCCAGCAGCTTCAGGGAAAATCAGCCCCAGCATTTT.

J is TRBJ1-3 and V is TRBV11-2; D remains ambiguous. Germline assignment: CDR1 SGHAT and CDR2 FQNNGV. The CDR3 runs 12 residues. Trimming cost V 3 bases and J 3 bases, with 3 bases left between them. The CDR3 reads CASSFHGNTIYF. DNA for the CDR3: TGTGCCAGCAGCTTTCATGGAAACACCATATATTTT.

The V and J genes are TRBV28 and TRBJ2-7; TRBD2 matches 11 bases. In germline, CDR1 is MDHEN, CDR2 SYDVKM. The CDR3 consists of 15 residues. V dropped 6 bases and J dropped 3; count of bases not matched to a gene: 7. As DNA, the CDR3 is TGTGCCAGCAGGAAGGGCGGGACTAGCGGCTACGAGCAGTACTTC. This encodes CASRKGGTSGYEQYF.

The chain uses TRBV18 and TRBJ1-3; D is unresolved. Germline V gives CDR1 KGHSH, CDR2 LQKENI. With 4 bases removed from V and 3 bases from J, the gap between germline ends came to 7 bases. CDR3 length equals 13 residues. This chain's CDR3 is CASSRDNGNTIYF. The CDR3 DNA reads as TGTGCCAGCTCACGGGATAATGGAAACACCATATATTTT.

This rearrangement joins TRBV5-1 to TRBJ2-6; 7 nucleotides line up with TRBD1. The CDR3 consists of 17 residues. Per the germline V gene, CDR1 is SGHRS and CDR2 is YFSETQ. J gave up 4 bases and V 2 bases, and 9 bases lay outside the gene matches. The CDR3 spells CASSFIRTGDGANVLTF. As DNA, the CDR3 is TGCGCCAGCAGCTTCATCCGCACAGGGGACGGGGCCAACGTCCTGACTTTC. Supplemented by reference TRBV5-1 and TRBJ2-6, the full variable domain reads KAGVTQTPRYLIKTRGQQVTLSCSPISGHRSVSWYQQTPGQGLQFLFEYFSETQRNKGNFPGRFSGRQFSNSRSEMNVSTLELGDSALYLCASSFIRTGDGANVLTFGAGSRLTVL.

Note on this clone: Within the sample, other DNA sequences also encode this same CDR3. This sequence joins TRBV6-5 and TRBJ2-6; D could derive from TRBD1 or TRBD2 (5 bases each). Germline V gene sequence: CDR1 MNHEY, CDR2 SVGAGI. The ends were cut back, 2 bases at V and 4 bases at J, with 12 bases in the middle. CDR3 length: 16 residues. CDR3: CASSYGAGSGANVLTF. CDR3 DNA: TGTGCCAGCAGTTACGGAGCAGGGAGCGGGGCCAACGTCCTGACTTTC.